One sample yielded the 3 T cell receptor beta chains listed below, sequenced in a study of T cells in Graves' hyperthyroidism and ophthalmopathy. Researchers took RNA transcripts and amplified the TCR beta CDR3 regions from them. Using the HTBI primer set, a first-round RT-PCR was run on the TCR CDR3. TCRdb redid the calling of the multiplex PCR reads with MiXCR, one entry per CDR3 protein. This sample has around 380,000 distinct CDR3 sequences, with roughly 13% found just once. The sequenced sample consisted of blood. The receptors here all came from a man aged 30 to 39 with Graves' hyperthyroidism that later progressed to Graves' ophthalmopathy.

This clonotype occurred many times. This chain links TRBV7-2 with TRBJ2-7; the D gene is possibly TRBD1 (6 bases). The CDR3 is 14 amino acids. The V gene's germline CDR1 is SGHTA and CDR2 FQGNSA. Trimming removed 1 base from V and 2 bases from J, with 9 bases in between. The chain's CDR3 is CASSLGTATYEQYF. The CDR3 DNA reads TGTGCCAGCAGCTTAGGGACAGCAACCTACGAGCAGTACTTC.

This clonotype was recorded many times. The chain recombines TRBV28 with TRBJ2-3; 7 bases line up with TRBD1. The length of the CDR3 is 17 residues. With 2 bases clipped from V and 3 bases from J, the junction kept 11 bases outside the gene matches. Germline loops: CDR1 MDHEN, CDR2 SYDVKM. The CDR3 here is CASSLDSRGRRTDTQYF. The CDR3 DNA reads TGTGCCAGCAGTTTAGATAGTAGGGGGCGGAGGACAGATACGCAGTATTTT.

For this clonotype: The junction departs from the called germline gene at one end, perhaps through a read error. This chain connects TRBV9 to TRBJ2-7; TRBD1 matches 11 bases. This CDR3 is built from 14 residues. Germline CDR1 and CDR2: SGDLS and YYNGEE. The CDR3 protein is CVSSPGQGAYEQYF. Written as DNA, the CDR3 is TGTGTCAGCAGCCCCGGACAGGGGGCTTACGAGCAGTACTTC.